These 18 T cell receptor beta chains originate from one sample sequenced in a study of T cell repertoires in cytomegalovirus infection. Each CDR3 protein is one row after TCRdb ran MiXCR on the reads. The table records about 190,000 distinct CDR3 sequences, about a tenth of them present only once. The material sequenced was PBMCs. The source of these receptors is a human donor in good health (CMV status not recorded). Some clones in this sample may be carry-over from other donors' samples.

A few counts support this clonotype. The rearrangement links TRBV20-1 to TRBJ2-3; 10 bases map to TRBD2. With 5 bases clipped from V and 2 bases from J, the junction kept 7 bases outside the gene matches. This CDR3 region has 15 residues. Germline V CDR1 and CDR2: DFQATT, SNEGSKA (reference sequence). CDR3 coding DNA: TGCAGTGCTCTGACCGGGACTAGCGTCACAGATACGCAGTATTTT. It yields the protein CSALTGTSVTDTQYF.

This clonotype was seen ten or more times. V gene TRBV7-2 combines with J gene TRBJ2-5, with TRBD2 matching 10 bases. After removal of 5 bases from V and 6 bases from J, the junction contained 15 bases not matched to a gene. The CDR3 has 17 amino acids. Germline loops: CDR1 SGHTA, CDR2 FQGNSA. The CDR3: CASSQRGASGSAKTQYF. The CDR3 region has the DNA TGTGCCAGCAGCCAGCGGGGTGCTAGCGGGAGCGCAAAGACCCAGTACTTC.

This clonotype has at least ten counts. The V gene is TRBV7-9, the J gene TRBJ1-2; no firm D call. CDR1 and CDR2 (germline): SEHNR, FQNEAQ (reference sequence). CDR3 length: 13 amino acids. V gave up 3 bases and J gave up 0 bases, with 5 bases separating them. The chain's CDR3 is CASSFYSNYGYTF. CDR3 nucleotide sequence: TGTGCCAGCAGCTTTTACTCTAACTATGGCTACACCTTC.

This clonotype came up many times. The gene calls are TRBV11-1 and TRBJ2-5; D assignment may be TRBD1 or TRBD2 (5 bases each). CDR1 and CDR2 from the germline V gene are SGHAT and FQDESV (reference sequence). V dropped 4 bases and J dropped 4 bases, with 16 bases sitting between them. The CDR3 consists of 15 residues. The CDR3 nucleotides read TGTGCCAGCAGCTGGGGACCACGGTTTGGAGAGACCCAGTACTTC. Amino acid sequence: CASSWGPRFGETQYF.

With respect to this clonotype: Possible read error: a much larger clone is one base away. V and J are TRBV19 and TRBJ2-2, with 9 bases aligning to TRBD1. Per germline, CDR1 LNHDA and CDR2 SQIVND (reference sequence). The CDR3 covers 16 residues. V was clipped by 7 bases and J by 1 base; unmatched bases: 7. The DNA of the CDR3 is TGTGCCAGTAACCGGGGACAGGGAGTGAACACCGGGGAGCTGTTTTTT. Protein: CASNRGQGVNTGELFF.

This clonotype was counted many times. The V gene is TRBV5-8, the J gene TRBJ1-4, with D maybe TRBD1 (6 bases). The CDR3 is made up of 16 amino acids. V lost 0 bases and J 4 bases, leaving 13 bases between the germline ends. Germline lookup yields CDR1 SGHTS and CDR2 YDEGEE. The CDR3 region is CASSLGQGPHNEKLFF. In nucleotides, the CDR3 is TGTGCCAGCAGCTTGGGTCAGGGGCCTCATAATGAAAAACTGTTTTTT.

The chain couples TRBV24-1 to TRBJ2-7; D tentatively fits TRBD1 or TRBD2 (6 bases each). Trimming cost V 4 bases and J 3 bases, with 15 bases left between them. The length of the CDR3 is 15 residues. Germline V gene lookup returns CDR1 KGHDR and CDR2 SFDVKD. The CDR3 DNA is TGTGCCACCAGTGACGTGGGGGGCCGCTACTACGAGCAGTACTTC. Its translation is CATSDVGGRYYEQYF.

In this sample, this clonotype turned up many times. J is TRBJ2-1 and V is TRBV20-1; 9 bases agree with TRBD2. This CDR3 has 13 residues. V was pared by 6 bases and J by 9 bases, with 9 bases of the junction left unmatched. Germline CDR1 DFQATT, CDR2 SNEGSKA (reference sequence). The CDR3 is CSAKRGRAGEQFF. Written as DNA, the CDR3 is TGCAGTGCAAAACGCGGGAGGGCCGGTGAGCAGTTCTTC.

This clonotype was counted ten times or more. The J gene is TRBJ1-2, the V gene TRBV28; D remains ambiguous. The CDR3 totals 13 residues. V was clipped by 6 bases and J by 4 bases, with 12 bases between them. Per the germline V gene, CDR1 is MDHEN and CDR2 is SYDVKM. The DNA of the CDR3 is TGTGCCAGCAGCCCGGCCGGCCCCTATGGCTACACCTTC. Translation: CASSPAGPYGYTF.

This clonotype was seen repeatedly, ten times or more. The chain has TRBV6-2 or TRBV6-3 and TRBJ2-1; D is uncertain. Germline CDR1 and CDR2: MNHEY and SVGEGT. The CDR3 is 14 amino acids. The V and J ends lost 4 bases and 9 bases respectively, with 16 bases between them. The CDR3 region is CASSSLWARGEQFF. The CDR3 DNA reads as TGTGCCAGCAGTTCTCTATGGGCCCGCGGTGAGCAGTTCTTC.

The rearrangement links TRBV6-1 to TRBJ1-1, with 7 bases fitting TRBD1. There are 12 residues in the CDR3. The J segment lost 4 bases and the V segment lost 11 bases, leaving 7 bases of the junction unmatched. CDR1 and CDR2 from the germline V gene are MNHNS and SASEGT. This CDR3 reads CASAGGFTEAFF. As DNA, the CDR3 is TGTGCCTCGGCAGGGGGTTTCACTGAAGCTTTCTTT.

This clonotype was seen a few times. This chain joins TRBV7-9 and TRBJ1-1; 7 bases agree with TRBD1. The V segment lost 1 base and the J segment 5 bases; nucleotides outside the gene matches: 4. Germline V gene sequence: CDR1 SEHNR, CDR2 FQNEAQ (reference sequence). The CDR3 has 14 residues. CDR3: CASSLDRGQTEAFF. CDR3 coding DNA: TGTGCCAGCAGCTTAGACAGGGGCCAGACTGAAGCTTTCTTT.

V usage is TRBV5-1 and J usage is TRBJ2-3, with 9 nucleotides matching TRBD1. Unmatched junction bases numbered 6, after V lost 4 bases and J lost 6 bases. The CDR3 contains 14 residues. Germline CDR1 and CDR2: SGHRS and YFSETQ. CDR3 in DNA: TGCGCCAGCAGCCCGGACAGGGGTATGGATACGCAGTATTTT. Its translation is CASSPDRGMDTQYF.

The chain has TRBV7-9 and TRBJ2-1, with D tentatively TRBD1 (6 bases). This CDR3 is 12 amino acids long. Trimming pared 5 bases from V and 6 bases from J, leaving 8 bases between. Germline V gene lookup returns CDR1 SEHNR and CDR2 FQNEAQ (reference sequence). The CDR3 DNA is TGTGCCAGCAGCCGGGACACCAATGAGCAGTTCTTC. Translation: CASSRDTNEQFF.

This clonotype was recorded at least ten times. The rearrangement links TRBV11-2 to TRBJ1-3, with D possibly being TRBD1 (5 bases). Germline loops: CDR1 SGHAT, CDR2 FQNNGV. V lost 6 bases, J lost 0 bases, and 18 bases lay in between. The CDR3 consists of 17 residues. The CDR3 spells CASSQGGGTVSGNTIYF. In DNA form, the CDR3 reads TGTGCCAGCAGTCAAGGCGGAGGGACCGTCTCTGGAAACACCATATATTTT.

The rearrangement joins TRBV28 to TRBJ2-7; the match to TRBD1 covers 10 bases. Trimming took 3 bases from V and 4 from J; bases not matched to a gene: 3. The CDR3 is made up of 14 amino acids. The germline gives CDR1 MDHEN, CDR2 SYDVKM. DNA of the CDR3: TGTGCCAGCAGTTTCGGGACAGGGGAGTACGAGCAGTACTTC. Protein sequence: CASSFGTGEYEQYF.

This clonotype was observed a few times. This rearrangement joins TRBV7-6 to TRBJ2-5, with 8 bases fitting TRBD1. The trim removed 5 bases at V and 4 bases at J, leaving 9 bases unmatched. There are 15 residues in the CDR3. Germline values: CDR1 SGHVS, CDR2 FNYEAQ. The CDR3 protein is CASSLTGGMGETQYF. In DNA, the CDR3 is TGTGCCAGCAGCCTAACAGGGGGTATGGGAGAGACCCAGTACTTC.

The V and J genes are TRBV7-2 and TRBJ2-2, with D possibly TRBD2 on 6 matching bases. Germline V lookup: CDR1 SGHTA, CDR2 FQGNSA. The CDR3 contains 18 residues. Trimming took off 2 bases at V and 7 bases at J, with 23 bases between the two ends. The CDR3 region is CASSLLSLELASNGELFF. The CDR3 DNA reads TGTGCCAGCAGCTTATTAAGTCTTGAGCTAGCGAGCAACGGGGAGCTGTTTTTT.